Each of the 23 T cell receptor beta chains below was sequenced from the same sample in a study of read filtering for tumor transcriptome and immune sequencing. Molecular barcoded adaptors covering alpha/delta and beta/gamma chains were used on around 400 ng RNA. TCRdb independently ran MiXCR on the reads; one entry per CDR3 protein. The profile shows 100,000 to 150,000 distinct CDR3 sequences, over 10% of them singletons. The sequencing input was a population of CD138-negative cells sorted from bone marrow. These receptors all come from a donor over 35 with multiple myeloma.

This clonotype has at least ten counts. CDR3 amino acids: CSARGWGVYEQYF. DNA of the CDR3: TGCAGTGCTAGAGGGTGGGGAGTCTACGAGCAGTACTTC. This rearrangement joins TRBV20-1 to TRBJ2-7; D is possibly TRBD2 (5 bases). Trimming pared 1 base from V and 3 bases from J, leaving 10 bases between. Germline CDR1 and CDR2: DFQATT and SNEGSKA (reference sequence). The CDR3 consists of 13 residues.

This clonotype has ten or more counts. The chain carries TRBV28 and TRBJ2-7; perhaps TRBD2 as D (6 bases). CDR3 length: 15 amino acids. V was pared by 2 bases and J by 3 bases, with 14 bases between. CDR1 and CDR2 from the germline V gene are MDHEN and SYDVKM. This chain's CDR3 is CASSLVGSGLYEQYF. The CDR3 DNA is TGTGCCAGCAGTTTAGTGGGGTCGGGACTCTACGAGCAGTACTTC.

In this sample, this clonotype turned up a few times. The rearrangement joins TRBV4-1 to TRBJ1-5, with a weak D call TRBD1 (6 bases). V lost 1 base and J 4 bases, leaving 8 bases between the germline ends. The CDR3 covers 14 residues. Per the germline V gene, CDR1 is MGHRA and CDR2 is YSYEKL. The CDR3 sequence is CASSQVGGNQPQHF. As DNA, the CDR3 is TGCGCCAGCAGCCAAGTAGGGGGGAATCAGCCCCAGCATTTT.

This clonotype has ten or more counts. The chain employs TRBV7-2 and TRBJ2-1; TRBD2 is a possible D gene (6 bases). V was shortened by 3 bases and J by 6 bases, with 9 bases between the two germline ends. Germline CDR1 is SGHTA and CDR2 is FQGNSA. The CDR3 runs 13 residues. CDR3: CASSLRGANEQFF. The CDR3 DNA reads TGTGCCAGCAGCTTGCGCGGGGCCAATGAGCAGTTCTTC.

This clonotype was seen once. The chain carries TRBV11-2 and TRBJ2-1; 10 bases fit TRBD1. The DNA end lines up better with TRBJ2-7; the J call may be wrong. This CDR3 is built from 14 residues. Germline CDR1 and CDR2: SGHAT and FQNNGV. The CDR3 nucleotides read TGTGCCAGCAGCTTCGTGACAGGGGGCAATGAGCAGTACTTC. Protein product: CASSFVTGGNEQYF.

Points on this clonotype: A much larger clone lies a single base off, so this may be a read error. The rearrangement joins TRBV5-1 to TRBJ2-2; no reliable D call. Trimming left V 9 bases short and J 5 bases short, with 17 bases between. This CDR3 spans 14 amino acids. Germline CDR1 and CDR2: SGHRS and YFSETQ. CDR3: CAISPQVGTGELFF. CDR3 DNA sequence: TGCGCCATCTCACCCCAGGTTGGAACCGGGGAGCTGTTTTTT. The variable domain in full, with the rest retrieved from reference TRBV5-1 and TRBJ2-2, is KAGVTQTPRYLIKTRGQQVTLSCSPISGHRSVSWYQQTPGQGLQFLFEYFSETQRNKGNFPGRFSGRQFSNSRSEMNVSTLELGDSALYLCAISPQVGTGELFFGEGSRLTVL.

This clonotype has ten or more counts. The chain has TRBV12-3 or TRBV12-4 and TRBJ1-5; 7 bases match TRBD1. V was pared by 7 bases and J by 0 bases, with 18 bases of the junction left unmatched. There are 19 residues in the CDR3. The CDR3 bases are TGTGCCAGCACTACGGGACAGCTACCCTTTGTTTATAGCAATCAGCCCCAGCATTTT. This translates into CASTTGQLPFVYSNQPQHF.

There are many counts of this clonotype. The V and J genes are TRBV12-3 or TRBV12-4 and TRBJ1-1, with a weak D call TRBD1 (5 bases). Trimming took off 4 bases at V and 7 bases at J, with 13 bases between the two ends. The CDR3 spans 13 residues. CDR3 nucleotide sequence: TGTGCCAGCAGTTCCCACAGGTACCTTGAAGCTTTCTTT. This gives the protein CASSSHRYLEAFF.

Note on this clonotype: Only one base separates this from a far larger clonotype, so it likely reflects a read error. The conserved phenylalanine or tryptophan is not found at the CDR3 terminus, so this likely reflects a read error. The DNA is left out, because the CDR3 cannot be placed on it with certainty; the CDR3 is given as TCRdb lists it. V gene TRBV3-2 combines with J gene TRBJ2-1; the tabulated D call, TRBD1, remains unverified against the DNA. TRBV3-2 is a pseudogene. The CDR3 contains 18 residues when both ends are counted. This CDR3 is CASSGRKGYGSSYNEQFV.

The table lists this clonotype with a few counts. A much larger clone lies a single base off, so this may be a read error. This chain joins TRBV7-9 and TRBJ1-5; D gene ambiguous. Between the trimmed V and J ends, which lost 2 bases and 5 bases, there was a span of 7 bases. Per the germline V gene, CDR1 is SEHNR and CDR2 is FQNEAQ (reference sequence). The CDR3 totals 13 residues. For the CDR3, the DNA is TGTGCCAGCAGCTTAAGTGCCGATCAGCCCCAGCATTTT. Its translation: CASSLSADQPQHF. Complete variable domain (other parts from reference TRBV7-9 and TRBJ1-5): DTGVSQNPRHKITKRGQNVTFRCDPISEHNRLYWYRQTLGQGPEFLTYFQNEAQLEKSRLLSDRFSAERPKGSFSTLEIQRTEQGDSAMYLCASSLSADQPQHFGDGTRLSIL.

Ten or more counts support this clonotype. This CDR3 reads CASSLYGNEKLFF. The DNA for the CDR3 is TGTGCCAGCAGCTTATACGGAAATGAAAAACTGTTTTTT. The V gene is TRBV7-6, the J gene TRBJ1-4; D is unresolved. Germline CDR1 is SGHVS and CDR2 is FNYEAQ. The CDR3 runs to 13 residues. Trimming stripped 2 bases from V and 5 bases from J, with 6 bases between.

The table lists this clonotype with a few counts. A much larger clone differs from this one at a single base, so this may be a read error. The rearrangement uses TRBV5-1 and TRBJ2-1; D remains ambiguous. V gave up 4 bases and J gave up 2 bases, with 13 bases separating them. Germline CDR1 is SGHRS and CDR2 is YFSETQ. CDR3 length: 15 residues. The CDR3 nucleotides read TGCGCCAGCAGCCTGCTCGGATCTCCCTACAATGAGCAGTTCTTC. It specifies CASSLLGSPYNEQFF.

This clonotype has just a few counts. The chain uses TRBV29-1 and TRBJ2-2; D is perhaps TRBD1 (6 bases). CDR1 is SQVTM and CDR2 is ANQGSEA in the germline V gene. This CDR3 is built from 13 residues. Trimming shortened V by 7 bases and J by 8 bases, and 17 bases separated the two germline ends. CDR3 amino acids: CSARTQGAGELFF. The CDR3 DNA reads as TGCAGCGCGAGAACACAGGGTGCAGGGGAGCTGTTTTTT.

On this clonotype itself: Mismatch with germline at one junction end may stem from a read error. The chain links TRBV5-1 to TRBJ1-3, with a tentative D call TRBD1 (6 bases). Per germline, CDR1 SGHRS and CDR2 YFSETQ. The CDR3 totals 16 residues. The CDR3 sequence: CASNPSTGSSGNTVYF. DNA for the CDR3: TGCGCCAGCAACCCCTCGACAGGTTCCTCTGGAAACACCGTATATTTT.

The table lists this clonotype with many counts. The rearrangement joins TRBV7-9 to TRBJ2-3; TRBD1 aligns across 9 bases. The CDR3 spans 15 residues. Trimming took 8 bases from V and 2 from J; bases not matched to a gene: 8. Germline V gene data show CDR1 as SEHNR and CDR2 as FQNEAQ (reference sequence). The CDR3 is CASGYRGPDTDTQYF. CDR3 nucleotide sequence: TGTGCCAGCGGATACAGGGGGCCGGACACAGATACGCAGTATTTT.

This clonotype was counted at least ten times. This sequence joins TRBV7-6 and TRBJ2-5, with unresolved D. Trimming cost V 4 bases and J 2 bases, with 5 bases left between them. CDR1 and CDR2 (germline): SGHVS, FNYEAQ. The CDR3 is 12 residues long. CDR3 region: CASSSQQETQYF. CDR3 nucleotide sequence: TGTGCCAGCAGCTCTCAGCAAGAGACCCAGTACTTC. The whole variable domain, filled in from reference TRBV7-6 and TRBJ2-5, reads GAGVSQSPRYKVTKRGQDVALRCDPISGHVSLYWYRQALGQGPEFLTYFNYEAQQDKSGLPNDRFSAERPEGSISTLTIQRTEQRDSAMYRCASSSQQETQYFGPGTRLLVL.

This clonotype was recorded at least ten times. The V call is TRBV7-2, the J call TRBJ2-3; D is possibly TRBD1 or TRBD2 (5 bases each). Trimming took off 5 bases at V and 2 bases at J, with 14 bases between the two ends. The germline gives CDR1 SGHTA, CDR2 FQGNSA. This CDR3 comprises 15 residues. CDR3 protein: CASSILVGPTDTQYF. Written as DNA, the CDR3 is TGTGCCAGCAGCATCCTTGTGGGACCCACAGATACGCAGTATTTT.

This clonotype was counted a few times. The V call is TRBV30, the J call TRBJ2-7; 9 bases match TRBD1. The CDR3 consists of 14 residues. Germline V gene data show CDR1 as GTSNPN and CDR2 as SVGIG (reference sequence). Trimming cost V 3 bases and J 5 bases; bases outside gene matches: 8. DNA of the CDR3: TGTGCCTGGAGCATCAACAGGGGGCAGAACGAGCAGTACTTC. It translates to CAWSINRGQNEQYF.

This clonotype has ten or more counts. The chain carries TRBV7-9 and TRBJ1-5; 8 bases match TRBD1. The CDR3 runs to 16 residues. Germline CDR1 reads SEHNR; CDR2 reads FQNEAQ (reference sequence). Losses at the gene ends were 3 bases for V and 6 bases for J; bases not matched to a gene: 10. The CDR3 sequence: CASSLSGQGFAQPQHF. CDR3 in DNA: TGTGCCAGCAGCTTGTCCGGACAGGGTTTTGCTCAGCCCCAGCATTTT.

The CDR3 here is CASSQSPGQGMSTQPQHF. CDR3 DNA: TGCGCCAGCAGCCAATCCCCAGGACAGGGGATGTCAACTCAGCCCCAGCATTTT. This chain uses TRBV4-1 with TRBJ1-5; 9 positions match TRBD1. The CDR3 contains 18 residues. The germline V gene has CDR1 MGHRA and CDR2 YSYEKL. Germline trimming cut 2 bases from V and 6 bases from J; bases unmatched to any gene: 14.

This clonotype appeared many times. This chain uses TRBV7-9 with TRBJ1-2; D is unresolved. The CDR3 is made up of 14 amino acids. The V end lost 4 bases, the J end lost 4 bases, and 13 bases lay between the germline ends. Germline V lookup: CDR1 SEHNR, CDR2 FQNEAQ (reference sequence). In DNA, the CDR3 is TGTGCCAGCAGCTCGGAAGTGGGTGGCTATGGCTACACCTTC. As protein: CASSSEVGGYGYTF.

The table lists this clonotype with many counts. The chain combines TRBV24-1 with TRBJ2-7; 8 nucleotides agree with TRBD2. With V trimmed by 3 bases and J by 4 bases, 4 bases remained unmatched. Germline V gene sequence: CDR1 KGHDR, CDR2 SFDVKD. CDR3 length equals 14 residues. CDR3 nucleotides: TGTGCCACCAGTGATCCGAGCGGGAGTTACGAGCAGTACTTC. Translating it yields CATSDPSGSYEQYF.

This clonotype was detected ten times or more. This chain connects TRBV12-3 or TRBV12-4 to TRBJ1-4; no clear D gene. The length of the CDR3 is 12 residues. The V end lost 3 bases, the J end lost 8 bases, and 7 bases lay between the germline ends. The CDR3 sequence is CASSFGGEKLFF. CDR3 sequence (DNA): TGTGCCAGCAGTTTTGGAGGCGAAAAACTGTTTTTT.